This TCR beta chain was recovered during a study of graft-versus-host responses after intestinal transplantation. Study as a whole: All of the recipients had induction that used anti-thymocyte globulin, then tacrolimus and steroids for around three years. Broader study findings: In recipient marrow, GvH clones were found, and some appeared first in ileum or blood. Early declines in HvG clones that occurred post-transplant were associated with peak circulating GvH clone levels.

In germline, CDR1 is LGHNA, CDR2 YNFKEQ. The CDR3 loop spans 18 amino acids. Using immunoSEQ multiplex PCR, the repertoire was profiled, and TCRdb retains in-frame clones only, with some absent. This sample carries 90,000 to 130,000 clones, just over 90% of them seen once, and the ten largest clones take 0.23%. Turning to this clone: Its specificity is not known. At one boundary the junction diverges from the germline segment, which might be a read error.

The material was unstimulated CD4+ T cells sorted from spleen or lymph node cells, obtained before transplant. This sequence joins TRBV4-2 and TRBJ2-3; 9 bases are a match to TRBD2. The receptor comes from a human donor who was the organ donor for an intestinal transplant. CDR3 nucleotide sequence: TGTGCCGGCAGCCTCACCATTATGACTAGCGGCCTCACAGATACGCAGTATTTT. It encodes CAGSLTIMTSGLTDTQYF.